This TCR beta chain was sequenced in a study of identical twins (dated by TCRdb to 2016 to 2017). Background for the entire study: TCR alpha and beta repertoires from monozygotic twins, unrelated adults of various ages and cord blood were deep-sequenced to test whether fetal clonotypes persist. To rule out contamination, replicate twin experiments were performed at different times with different library preparation protocols.

From the cysteine through the phenylalanine, the CDR3 covers 15 amino acids. Just CDR3 DNA is preserved here, 45 bases in frame from base 1. Germline trimming amounts to 5 bases on V and 2 bases on J, with 7 as the count of junction bases outside the gene matches. CDR1 DFQATT and CDR2 SNEGSKA are derived from the germline V gene (reference sequence). To note about this clonotype: Its antigen remains unidentified. No base qualities exist here, and no much larger clone lies one base off it.

The paper's findings and limits, for the study overall: A weaker excess of twin sharing was found in beta out-of-frame sequences because the signal-to-noise ratio was lowered by fewer shared sequences. Compared with coincidental sharing between unrelated individuals, out-of-frame TCR alpha sequences shared between twins had an excess of sequences with low generation probability. Zero-insertion analyses could be partly confounded by invariant T cells such as MAIT and iNKT, though diverse VJ usage argued against such confounding for most clonotypes. Conclusions relied on cross-sectional statistical analysis, since the same donors could not be followed over many years. Fewer insertions were carried by abundant cord blood beta clonotypes; a weaker similar trend was observed in young adult naive repertoires, while no such trend was observed in memory repertoires. In monozygotic twins, recombination models systematically underestimated out-of-frame TCR alpha sharing, but the models matched the sharing seen between unrelated individuals.

Libraries were built with 5' RACE. The instrument was an Illumina HiSeq 2000. A universal primer binding site was introduced by template switching, and a unique molecular identifier was present in the final cDNA, enabling accurate counting of TCR cDNA molecules. Specific primers in the conserved constant-segment region were used to synthesize first-strand cDNA for TCR alpha and beta chains. To control for contamination, each cDNA library was double barcoded with a SMART-Mk sample barcode plus Illumina barcodes. TruSeq adapter sequences, together with Illumina sample barcodes, were added in two successive PCR steps. The Illumina HiSeq platform was used with custom primers to sequence TCR alpha and beta cDNA libraries. The study's own analysis went as follows. MiGEC processed the raw reads to extract unique molecular identifiers, while MiXCR was used to determine the CDR3 positions. For each individual, recombination models were inferred using an EM algorithm with the repgenHMM and IGoR tools. The tcR package in R was used for shared clonotype analysis, with sharing normalized by the product of cloneset sizes. To study raw recombination without the effects of thymic and clonal selection, out-of-frame nonproductive sequences were analyzed. TCRdb handled the public reads itself, with Q25 trimming in fastp and clone calling in MiXCR, and kept productive beta chains. Rows are unified per CDR3 protein, each entry keeping the most common DNA and genes. These V and J calls rely on TCRdb rather than the paper's analysis. This sample lists around 680,000 distinct CDR3 sequences; more than 6.5% were detected once. The biggest ten clones account for around 0.98% of the sample.

Every donor was a healthy Caucasian. The twin cohort comprised three pairs of female monozygotic twins, all aged roughly 18 to 30 years. RNA for TCR libraries was isolated from peripheral blood mononuclear cells. The same data also contributed to another study, on yellow fever vaccine responses in identical twins. As the second paper documents: The authors reported that the T cell response to vaccination in identical twins appeared partly convergent and partly personalized. In identical twins, the study followed T cell clones that responded to the vaccine with precision.

The receptor was isolated from a young woman in good health. Here the chain combines TRBV20-1 and TRBJ2-7; 12 of the junction bases match TRBD2. Sequencing input: PBMCs. Here is the DNA: TGCAGTGCTCCAGGGACTAGCGGGTGGGCCTACGAGCAGTACTTC. It translates as CSAPGTSGWAYEQYF.